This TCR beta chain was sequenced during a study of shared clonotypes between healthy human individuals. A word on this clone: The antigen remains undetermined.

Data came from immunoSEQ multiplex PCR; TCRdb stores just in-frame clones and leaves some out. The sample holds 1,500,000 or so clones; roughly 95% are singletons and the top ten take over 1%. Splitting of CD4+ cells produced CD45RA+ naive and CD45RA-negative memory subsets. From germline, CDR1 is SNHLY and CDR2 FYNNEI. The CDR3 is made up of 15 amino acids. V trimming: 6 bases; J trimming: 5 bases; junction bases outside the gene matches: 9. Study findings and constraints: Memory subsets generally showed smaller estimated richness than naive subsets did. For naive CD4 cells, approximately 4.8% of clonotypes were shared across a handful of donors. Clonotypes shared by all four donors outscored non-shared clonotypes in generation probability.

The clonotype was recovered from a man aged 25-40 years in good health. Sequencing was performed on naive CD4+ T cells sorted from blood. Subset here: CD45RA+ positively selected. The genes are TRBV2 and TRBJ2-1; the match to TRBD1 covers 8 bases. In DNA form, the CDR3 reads TGTGCCAGCAGCTCGGACAGGGTTATAAACAATGAGCAGTTCTTC. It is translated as CASSSDRVINNEQFF.